Detailed here is one TCR beta chain. Its target is unknown. This CDR3 has 15 residues. The germline gives CDR1 SGDLS, CDR2 YYNGEE. V lost 3 bases, J lost 5 bases, and 6 bases stayed unmatched. This record belongs to a study of spatial heterogeneity in lung cancer. TCRdb analysed the 5' RACE reads with MiXCR anew, one entry per CDR3 protein. The table has about 3,000 distinct CDR3 sequences, more than 15% seen once. This sample's time point: sample taken at primary tumor resection. Study results and limitations: Counts that tracked tumor mutation counts were those of expanded intratumoral alpha and beta TCRs.

The chain recombines TRBV9 with TRBJ2-1; 9 nucleotides match TRBD1. This TCR came from a male donor with early-stage non-small cell lung cancer. The sequenced sample was lung tumor tissue, obtained at surgery. The DNA for the CDR3 is TGTGCCAGCAGCGCCCCGGGACAGGGCCACAATGAGCAGTTCTTC. Translated: CASSAPGQGHNEQFF.